This passage covers 21 T cell receptor beta chains from one sample sequenced in a study of T cells after yellow fever vaccination. One entry per CDR3 protein results from TCRdb running MiXCR on the 5' RACE reads. The sample has 110,000 to 150,000 distinct CDR3 sequences, just over 6.5% seen once. Specimen: CD4+ T cells sorted from PBMCs, collected 10 days after the yellow fever booster vaccination. These receptors were taken from a man aged 25 to 40 who received the YFV17D yellow fever vaccine.

The chain couples TRBV15 to TRBJ2-3; D unclear. Trimming cost V 1 base and J 8 bases, with 10 bases left between them. CDR3 length: 13 amino acids. The germline V gene encodes CDR1 LNHNV and CDR2 YYDKDF (reference sequence). Here the CDR3 DNA reads TGTGCCACCAGCAGAGTACTTAGCAGTACGCAGTATTTT. It is translated as CATSRVLSSTQYF.

The table lists this clonotype with many counts. The chain uses TRBV5-6 and TRBJ2-1, with 7 bases lining up with TRBD1. The CDR3 runs 14 residues. Germline V gene data show CDR1 as SGHDT and CDR2 as YYEEEE. The V and J ends lost 3 bases and 6 bases, in that order; junction bases with no gene match: 6. The DNA of the CDR3 is TGTGCCAGCAGCTCCAGGGGGTTTAGCAATGAGCAGTTCTTC. It yields the protein CASSSRGFSNEQFF.

The sample holds many counts of this clonotype. This chain connects TRBV24-1 to TRBJ2-1; D might be TRBD1 (5 bases). This CDR3 contains 16 residues. The V and J ends lost 4 bases and 2 bases respectively, with 14 bases between them. Germline V gene lookup returns CDR1 KGHDR and CDR2 SFDVKD. CDR3 sequence (DNA): TGTGCCACCAGTGACCCCGGACACGATACCTACAATGAGCAGTTCTTC. Its translation is CATSDPGHDTYNEQFF.

This clonotype was detected many times. The rearrangement joins TRBV5-1 to TRBJ2-1, with D tentatively TRBD2 (6 bases). This CDR3 is built from 15 residues. CDR1 and CDR2 from the germline V gene are SGHRS and YFSETQ. V dropped 3 bases and J dropped 5 bases, with 15 bases sitting between them. CDR3 amino acids: CASSWGDAKNNEQFF. The CDR3 region has the DNA TGCGCCAGCAGCTGGGGGGACGCTAAGAACAATGAGCAGTTCTTC. The full variable domain, in which reference TRBV5-1 and TRBJ2-1 provide the parts outside the CDR3, is KAGVTQTPRYLIKTRGQQVTLSCSPISGHRSVSWYQQTPGQGLQFLFEYFSETQRNKGNFPGRFSGRQFSNSRSEMNVSTLELGDSALYLCASSWGDAKNNEQFFGPGTRLTVL.

This clonotype was seen ten or more times. The chain has TRBV5-1 and TRBJ2-7, with D perhaps given as TRBD1 or TRBD2 (5 bases each). Trimming took 7 bases from V and 0 from J, leaving 14 bases between them. The CDR3 loop spans 14 amino acids. CDR1 SGHRS and CDR2 YFSETQ come from the germline V gene. The CDR3 spells CASFRDALSYEQYF. The CDR3 DNA is TGCGCCAGCTTTAGGGACGCTCTCTCCTACGAGCAGTACTTC.

The chain uses TRBV7-2 and TRBJ1-4; 8 bases fit TRBD1. Germline-derived CDR1 and CDR2 are SGHTA and FQGNSA. The ends lost 3 bases at V and 7 bases at J; junction bases unmatched: 7. This CDR3 comprises 15 residues. CDR3 sequence: CASSFDRGRGEKLFF. The CDR3 DNA reads as TGTGCCAGCAGCTTTGACAGGGGCCGGGGTGAAAAACTGTTTTTT.

This clonotype appeared many times. The chain couples TRBV6-2 or TRBV6-3 to TRBJ1-5; D gene uncertain. The length of the CDR3 is 12 residues. Germline V gives CDR1 MNHEY, CDR2 SVGEGT. V was trimmed by 2 bases and J by 7 bases, leaving 6 bases between them. The CDR3 region has the DNA TGTGCCAGCAGTTACGAAGGACAGCCCCAGCATTTT. Translated, it gives CASSYEGQPQHF.

The chain couples TRBV3-1 to TRBJ2-7; the D gene is possibly TRBD1 (6 bases). Germline V gives CDR1 LGHDT, CDR2 YNNKEL (reference sequence). With 7 bases removed from V and 1 base from J, the gap between germline ends came to 17 bases. The CDR3 runs to 15 residues. CDR3 protein: CASTPPGTSSYEQYF. The CDR3 DNA reads TGTGCCAGCACCCCCCCGGGGACATCATCCTACGAGCAGTACTTC.

In its sample, this clonotype was seen many times. The CDR3: CASTLTLAGELFF. Written as DNA, the CDR3 is TGTGCCAGCACCTTGACCCTTGCCGGGGAGCTGTTTTTT. The rearrangement uses TRBV6-5 and TRBJ2-2; the D is unclear. Trimming removed 7 bases from V and 6 bases from J, with 12 bases in between. The CDR3 is 13 amino acids. Germline values: CDR1 MNHEY, CDR2 SVGAGI.

The V call is TRBV28, the J call TRBJ1-5; D is undetermined. The germline CDR1 and CDR2 sequences are MDHEN and SYDVKM. V lost 4 bases, J lost 3 bases, and 13 bases lay in between. There are 15 residues in the CDR3. CDR3 sequence: CASSYGSSFNQPQHF. DNA of the CDR3: TGTGCCAGCAGTTATGGCTCTTCCTTCAATCAGCCCCAGCATTTT. The entire variable domain, with the rest obtained from reference TRBV28 and TRBJ1-5, is as follows: DVKVTQSSRYLVKRTGEKVFLECVQDMDHENMFWYRQDPGLGLRLIYFSYDVKMKEKGDIPEGYSVSREKKERFSLILESASTNQTSMYLCASSYGSSFNQPQHFGDGTRLSIL.

This clonotype has at least ten counts. The CDR3 loop reads CASSPGLAGGPREQFF. For the CDR3, the DNA is TGTGCCAGCTCACCGGGGCTAGCGGGAGGGCCTCGTGAGCAGTTCTTC. The J gene is TRBJ2-1, the V gene TRBV18, with TRBD2 matching over 12 bases. Germline CDR1 reads KGHSH; CDR2 reads LQKENI. The V and J ends lost 3 bases and 9 bases, in that order; junction bases with no gene match: 9. The CDR3 extends over 16 amino acids.

The rearrangement joins TRBV12-3 or TRBV12-4 to TRBJ2-2, with D tentatively TRBD1 or TRBD2 (5 bases each). The V end lost 4 bases, the J end lost 4 bases, and 10 bases lay between the germline ends. The CDR3 is made up of 14 amino acids. The CDR3 region is CASSSGTTTGELFF. The CDR3, as DNA: TGTGCCAGCAGTTCCGGGACGACCACCGGGGAGCTGTTTTTT.

This clonotype was recorded at least ten times. V usage is TRBV27 and J usage is TRBJ1-2; TRBD1 aligns across 7 bases. With V trimmed by 4 bases and J by 0 bases, 5 bases remained unmatched. Looked up from germline, CDR1 is MNHEY and CDR2 is SMNVEV (reference sequence). The CDR3 has 15 amino acids. The CDR3 protein is CASSSRDSANYGYTF. Here the CDR3 DNA reads TGTGCCAGCAGTTCGAGGGACAGTGCTAACTATGGCTACACCTTC.

In this sample, this clonotype turned up many times. The rearrangement links TRBV6-6 to TRBJ1-1; D is possibly TRBD1 (5 bases). Germline lookup yields CDR1 MNHNY and CDR2 SVGAGI (reference sequence). This CDR3 has 11 residues. Deletions cut 2 bases from V and 7 bases from J, with 5 bases between. The CDR3 here is CASSYGGEAFF. CDR3 in DNA: TGTGCCAGCAGTTACGGGGGTGAAGCTTTCTTT.

This clonotype has ten or more counts. CDR3 in DNA: TGCAGTGCTAGACTCCTTGGGGGAGGACCCTACGAGCAGTACTTC. Translating it yields CSARLLGGGPYEQYF. The J gene is TRBJ2-7, the V gene TRBV20-1; tentatively, D is TRBD2 (6 bases). Per the germline V gene, CDR1 is DFQATT and CDR2 is SNEGSKA (reference sequence). Trimming removed 2 bases at V and 2 bases at J, with 16 bases between. The CDR3 contains 15 residues.

This clonotype was seen at least ten times. V is TRBV11-2 and J is TRBJ2-7, with 10 bases fitting TRBD2. CDR3 size: 16 residues. In germline, CDR1 is SGHAT, CDR2 FQNNGV. Trimming at V came to 5 bases and at J to 7 bases, leaving 14 bases not matched to a gene. In DNA, the CDR3 is TGTGCCAGCAGCCACCTCCTAAGCGGGAGGGCGGGTGAGCAGTACTTC. This translates into CASSHLLSGRAGEQYF.

This rearrangement joins TRBV19 to TRBJ2-1; 11 nucleotides match TRBD2. CDR3 length: 15 amino acids. Unmatched junction bases numbered 5, after V lost 10 bases and J lost 0 bases. CDR1 LNHDA and CDR2 SQIVND come from the germline V gene (reference sequence). CDR3 residues: CATKGLADSYNEQFF. The CDR3 region has the DNA TGTGCCACTAAGGGACTAGCGGACTCCTACAATGAGCAGTTCTTC.

This clonotype showed up many times. This chain uses TRBV7-9 with TRBJ2-7; D is unresolved. Germline V gene data show CDR1 as SEHNR and CDR2 as FQNEAQ (reference sequence). V dropped 3 bases and J dropped 1 base, with 13 bases sitting between them. CDR3 length: 15 residues. In DNA, the CDR3 is TGTGCCAGCAGCTTCCGATCGGGCCTATCCTACGAGCAGTACTTC. Residues: CASSFRSGLSYEQYF.

The sample holds many counts of this clonotype. The gene calls are TRBV24-1 and TRBJ2-5, with 14 positions matching TRBD2. This CDR3 has 16 residues. The V gene end was trimmed by 4 bases and the J gene end by 5 bases; junction bases not matched to a gene: 5. Per the germline V gene, CDR1 is KGHDR and CDR2 is SFDVKD. This chain's CDR3 is CATSDPGLAGAETQYF. The CDR3 nucleotides are TGTGCCACCAGTGACCCGGGACTAGCGGGAGCGGAGACCCAGTACTTC.

This clonotype was recorded at least ten times. The chain employs TRBV5-1 and TRBJ1-1; D uncertain. Per the germline V gene, CDR1 is SGHRS and CDR2 is YFSETQ. The CDR3 spans 12 residues. Trimming cost V 2 bases and J 1 base, with 3 bases left between them. DNA of the CDR3: TGCGCCAGCAGCTTCCCGAACACTGAAGCTTTCTTT. Translated: CASSFPNTEAFF.

This clonotype was seen many times. The chain employs TRBV29-1 and TRBJ2-1; 12 bases fit TRBD2. From germline, CDR1 is SQVTM and CDR2 ANQGSEA. The CDR3 runs 16 residues. V lost 6 bases, J lost 5 bases, and 11 bases stayed unmatched. CDR3 coding DNA: TGCAGCGTGCTAGCGGGAGGGCCTTTCTCTCACAATGAGCAGTTCTTC. It is translated as CSVLAGGPFSHNEQFF.